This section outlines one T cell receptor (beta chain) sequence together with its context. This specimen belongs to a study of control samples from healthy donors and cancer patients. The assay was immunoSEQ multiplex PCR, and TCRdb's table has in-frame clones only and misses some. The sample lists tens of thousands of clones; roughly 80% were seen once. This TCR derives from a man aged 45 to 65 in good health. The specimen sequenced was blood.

The CDR3 loop is CASSLVVESNYGYTF. The CDR3 DNA sequence: TGTGCCAGCAGCTTAGTGGTGGAAAGCAACTATGGCTACACCTTC. J is TRBJ1-2 and V is TRBV7-2; D is uncertain. The germline V gene encodes CDR1 SGHTA and CDR2 FQGNSA. The V and J ends lost 1 base and 2 bases respectively, with 11 bases between them. The CDR3 sequence is 15 residues long. Full variable domain (outside the CDR3, taken from reference TRBV7-2 and TRBJ1-2): GAGVSQSPSNKVTEKGKDVELRCDPISGHTALYWYRQSLGQGLEFLIYFQGNSAPDKSGLPSDRFSAERTGGSVSTLTIQRTQQEDSAVYLCASSLVVESNYGYTFGSGTRLTVV.